These T cell receptor beta chains were read from a single sample in a study of beta chain features in type 1 diabetes. The data were produced by immunoSEQ multiplex PCR, yet TCRdb's version contains in-frame clones alone and is incomplete. Of about 290,000 clones detected, 8% appear once; the ten largest clones hold over 0.8%. Sequencing used central memory CD4+ T cells from blood. The origin of the receptors is a young woman in good health. Both conserved end residues are part of each CDR3. A D gene is named only where the DNA matches it firmly. Expanded clones are given a class, and other clones once, few, many or no size at all.

-,-,TRBV7-2,TRBJ1-6,CASSQVGPSPLHF,TGTGCCAGCAGCCAAGTAGGACCTTCACCCCTCCACTTT
TRBD2,few,TRBV9,TRBJ2-1,CASSVELAEGSYNEQFF,TGTGCCAGCAGCGTAGAACTAGCGGAAGGCTCCTACAATGAGCAGTTCTTC
TRBD1,-,TRBV7-3,TRBJ2-1,CASSSRGPNEQFF,TGTGCCAGCAGCTCCAGGGGGCCCAATGAGCAGTTCTTC
-,few,TRBV7-8,TRBJ2-1,CASTLGGLSYNEQFF,TGTGCCAGCACCCTCGGCGGATTATCCTACAATGAGCAGTTCTTC
TRBD1,-,TRBV5-4,TRBJ2-1,CASSSGTGGLSSYNEQFF,TGTGCCAGCAGCTCCGGGACAGGTGGGCTTAGCTCCTACAATGAGCAGTTCTTC
TRBD2,few,TRBV6-5,TRBJ2-2,CASSSLTSGRPGELFF,TGTGCCAGCAGTTCGCTTACTAGCGGGAGACCCGGGGAGCTGTTTTTT
-,-,TRBV20-1,TRBJ1-1,CSASTGEAFF,TGCAGTGCTAGTACAGGGGAAGCTTTCTTT
TRBD2,many,TRBV4-1,TRBJ2-7,CASSQDSPSGTNYEQYF,TGCGCCAGCAGCCAAGATTCCCCTAGCGGGACCAACTACGAGCAGTACTTC
-,-,TRBV7-6,TRBJ1-2,CASSPMSQANYGYTF,TGTGCCAGCAGCCCTATGTCTCAAGCTAACTATGGCTACACCTTC
-,few,TRBV4-2,TRBJ2-3,CASSQDLLDTQYF,TGTGCCAGCAGCCAAGATCTGTTAGATACGCAGTATTTT
-,few,TRBV4-1,TRBJ1-1,CASSQATNTEAFF,TGCGCCAGCAGCCAGGCTACGAACACTGAAGCTTTCTTT
-,-,TRBV7-3,TRBJ2-3,CASSFRGANTDTQYF,TGTGCCAGCAGCTTCCGGGGGGCAAACACAGATACGCAGTATTTT
TRBD1,-,TRBV6-6,TRBJ2-2,CASTDSDRVGGELFF,TGTGCCAGCACCGACTCCGACAGGGTTGGCGGGGAGCTGTTTTTT
TRBD2,-,TRBV5-4,TRBJ2-5,CASGKLAGGKETQYF,TGTGCCAGCGGAAAGCTAGCGGGAGGGAAAGAGACCCAGTACTTC
-,-,TRBV30,TRBJ2-7,CAWSSTLYEQYF,TGTGCCTGGAGTAGTACTCTCTACGAGCAGTACTTC
-,few,TRBV11-2,TRBJ2-3,CASSQKPTGFDTQYF,TGTGCCAGCAGTCAGAAACCTACAGGGTTTGATACGCAGTATTTT
-,few,TRBV5-1,TRBJ1-1,CASSAEGSYTEAFF,TGCGCCAGCAGCGCAGAGGGGTCCTACACTGAAGCTTTCTTT
-,-,TRBV7-2,TRBJ2-3,CASSLGAGPSTDTQYF,TGTGCCAGCAGCTTGGGGGCCGGCCCTAGCACAGATACGCAGTATTTT
-,-,TRBV7-2,TRBJ1-1,CASSPRWQGNTEAFF,TGTGCCAGCAGCCCGAGGTGGCAGGGGAACACTGAAGCTTTCTTT
-,-,TRBV7-4,TRBJ2-7,CASSPHTGNEQYF,TGTGCCAGCAGCCCTCATACGGGGAACGAGCAGTACTTC
TRBD2,few,TRBV19,TRBJ2-5,CASSWASGGGETQYF,TGTGCCAGTAGTTGGGCTAGCGGGGGTGGAGAGACCCAGTACTTC
TRBD2,few,TRBV14,TRBJ2-7,CASSQDRRTGGGLAGGPSILEQYF,TGTGCCAGCAGCCAAGATAGACGGACAGGGGGCGGACTAGCGGGAGGGCCCAGTATTCTGGAGCAGTACTTC
TRBD1,-,TRBV14,TRBJ1-2,CASSQSWQGARGYTF,TGTGCCAGCAGCCAAAGTTGGCAGGGGGCAAGAGGCTACACCTTC
TRBD1,few,TRBV5-1,TRBJ1-2,CASSLADREGYTF,TGCGCCAGCAGCTTAGCGGACAGGGAAGGCTACACCTTC
-,-,TRBV29-1,TRBJ1-2,CSVMFRVGNYGYTF,TGCAGCGTTATGTTCCGGGTGGGGAACTATGGCTACACCTTC
-,few,TRBV7-9,TRBJ2-6,CAIQGGAFGANVLTF,TGTGCCATACAGGGAGGGGCCTTTGGGGCCAACGTCCTGACTTTC
TRBD1,-,TRBV6-6,TRBJ2-2,CATGTVNTGELFF,TGTGCCACCGGGACAGTGAACACCGGGGAGCTGTTTTTT
TRBD2,-,TRBV9,TRBJ2-1,CASSVGVLAASSYNEQFF,TGTGCCAGCAGCGTAGGGGTCCTAGCGGCCAGCTCCTACAATGAGCAGTTCTTC
-,-,TRBV19,TRBJ2-6,CAVAKGKESSGANVLTF,TGTGCCGTCGCCAAGGGTAAAGAAAGCTCTGGGGCCAACGTCCTGACTTTC
-,-,TRBV5-1,TRBJ2-3,CASSLEPRTDTQYF,TGCGCCAGCAGCTTGGAGCCGAGGACAGATACGCAGTATTTT
-,-,TRBV11-2,TRBJ2-1,CASSLDRSLSNEQFF,TGTGCCAGCAGCTTAGATCGATCTTTATCCAATGAGCAGTTCTTC